A selection of T cell receptor beta chains follows, all from one sample in a study of blood T cells in healthy people across ages. TCRdb re-called the 5' RACE reads with MiXCR, one entry per CDR3 protein. The data show hundreds of thousands of distinct CDR3 sequences, around two fifths seen once. The sequenced sample consisted of blood. These TCRs come from a man older than 75 in good health. Each CDR3 is given with its conserved first and last residue. Each record gives: clone size, J gene, V gene, D gene, CDR3 protein, CDR3 DNA. The D gene is left open where the match is weak. Some rows mark clone size as missing; the rest say once, few, many or name a class of expanded clone.

. | TRBJ2-5 | TRBV27 | TRBD2 | CASSFSPRTSGGAEETQYF | TGTGCCAGCAGTTTCAGCCCCCGGACTAGCGGGGGGGCCGAGGAGACCCAGTACTTC
. | TRBJ1-5 | TRBV5-5 | TRBD1 | CASSFTGGSNQPQHF | TGTGCCAGCAGCTTTACAGGGGGTAGCAATCAGCCCCAGCATTTT
. | TRBJ1-1 | TRBV7-2 | TRBD1 | CASRGQGRGAEAFF | TGTGCCAGCAGAGGACAGGGGAGAGGGGCTGAAGCTTTCTTT
. | TRBJ2-5 | TRBV6-2/TRBV6-3 | TRBD1 | CASSLTGTGIIGAQYF | TGTGCCAGCAGTCTAACCGGGACAGGGATAATAGGAGCCCAGTACTTC
. | TRBJ2-1 | TRBV28 | TRBD2 | CASSFGGEGINEQFF | TGTGCCAGCAGTTTTGGGGGGGAGGGAATCAATGAGCAGTTCTTC
. | TRBJ2-7 | TRBV7-2 | . | CASSLGNFRAKTYEQYF | TGTGCCAGCAGCTTAGGGAATTTTAGGGCGAAGACCTACGAGCAGTACTTC
. | TRBJ2-5 | TRBV5-1 | . | CASSFTRSALQETQYF | TGCGCCAGCAGCTTTACGAGGAGCGCCCTCCAAGAGACCCAGTACTTC
. | TRBJ2-3 | TRBV5-1 | . | CASTGLSTDTQYF | TGCGCCAGCACAGGGCTAAGCACAGATACGCAGTATTTT
few | TRBJ2-2 | TRBV2 | . | CASSEARGTSNTGELFF | TGTGCCAGCAGTGAGGCCAGGGGTACATCGAACACCGGGGAGCTGTTTTTT
. | TRBJ2-7 | TRBV20-1 | . | CSALARSQGYSYEQYF | TGCAGTGCTTTGGCGCGGAGCCAGGGGTACTCCTACGAGCAGTACTTC
few | TRBJ2-3 | TRBV6-1 | . | CASRVKDTQYF | TGTGCCAGCAGGGTCAAAGATACGCAGTATTTT
. | TRBJ2-7 | TRBV7-2 | TRBD2 | CASSLGSSGRPYEQYF | TGTGCCAGCAGCTTAGGTTCTAGCGGGAGACCCTACGAGCAGTACTTC
. | TRBJ1-2 | TRBV20-1 | . | CSARVPGFDSNYGYTF | TGCAGTGCTAGAGTCCCAGGGTTCGATTCTAACTATGGCTACACCTTC
few | TRBJ2-3 | TRBV28 | TRBD2 | CASSLTSIGTDTQYF | TGTGCCAGCAGTTTGACTAGCATCGGCACAGATACGCAGTATTTT
few | TRBJ1-2 | TRBV6-5 | TRBD1 | CASSGRDRSNYGYTF | TGTGCCAGCAGTGGAAGGGACAGATCTAACTATGGCTACACCTTC
many | TRBJ1-2 | TRBV15 | . | CATSRDKGGTGYTF | TGTGCCACCAGCAGAGATAAGGGCGGAACAGGCTACACCTTC
. | TRBJ2-5 | TRBV5-1 | TRBD2 | CASSSEPGLAGETQYF | TGCGCCAGCAGCTCGGAACCGGGACTAGCAGGGGAGACCCAGTACTTC
. | TRBJ2-5 | TRBV6-2/TRBV6-3 | . | CASRTTRRETQYF | TGTGCCAGCAGGACGACTAGGAGAGAGACCCAGTACTTC
. | TRBJ2-7 | TRBV20-1 | TRBD2 | CSAREPGLVKSSYEQYF | TGCAGTGCTAGAGAACCGGGACTAGTCAAATCTTCCTACGAGCAGTACTTC
. | TRBJ2-7 | TRBV18 | TRBD2 | CASSPPSSGLYYEQYF | TGTGCCAGCTCACCACCGTCTAGCGGCCTGTACTACGAGCAGTACTTC
. | TRBJ1-5 | TRBV6-2/TRBV6-3 | . | CASLQSANNQPQHF | TGTGCCAGCTTACAATCGGCAAACAATCAGCCCCAGCATTTT
. | TRBJ1-1 | TRBV4-1 | . | CASSQEGGFGNTEAFF | TGCGCCAGCAGCCAAGAGGGGGGGTTTGGGAACACTGAAGCTTTCTTT
. | TRBJ1-5 | TRBV6-1 | TRBD1 | CASSADRASNQPQHF | TGTGCCAGCAGTGCCGACAGGGCTAGCAATCAGCCCCAGCATTTT
. | TRBJ1-2 | TRBV9 | . | CASSLLDTNYGYTF | TGTGCCAGCAGCTTACTGGACACTAACTATGGCTACACCTTC
. | TRBJ2-1 | TRBV28 | . | CASSSPGIVDNEQFF | TGTGCCAGCAGTTCTCCAGGGATCGTGGACAATGAGCAGTTCTTC
. | TRBJ2-1 | TRBV3-1 | . | CASSHPPEAGNEQFF | TGTGCCAGCAGCCATCCGCCGGAGGCCGGTAATGAGCAGTTCTTC
. | TRBJ2-5 | TRBV12-3/TRBV12-4 | TRBD1 | CASTRDSLRETQYF | TGTGCCAGCACTCGGGACAGCCTCCGAGAGACCCAGTACTTC
few | TRBJ2-7 | TRBV20-1 | TRBD2 | CSARYGAGEQYF | TGCAGTGCCCGTTACGGGGCGGGGGAACAGTACTTC
. | TRBJ2-1 | TRBV6-1 | TRBD2 | CASRRGTVSESSGLWDEQFF | TGTGCCAGCAGAAGAGGGACGGTATCCGAATCTAGCGGTCTCTGGGATGAGCAGTTCTTC
few | TRBJ1-4 | TRBV20-1 | TRBD1 | CSARGLQQGAQEKLFF | TGCAGTGCTAGAGGCCTCCAACAGGGGGCGCAGGAAAAACTGTTTTTT
few | TRBJ2-7 | TRBV11-3 | . | CASSLGAGYEQYF | TGTGCCAGCAGCTTAGGAGCAGGCTACGAGCAGTACTTC
few | TRBJ2-7 | TRBV6-6 | TRBD1 | CASSTRTRGLGNEQYF | TGTGCCAGCAGTACACGAACCAGGGGGCTTGGCAATGAGCAGTACTTC
. | TRBJ2-7 | TRBV13 | TRBD2 | CASSPYKAGGLHEQYF | TGTGCCAGCAGCCCCTACAAAGCGGGGGGGCTCCACGAGCAGTACTTC
. | TRBJ2-3 | TRBV12-3/TRBV12-4 | TRBD2 | CASSFRAVGRGPAQYF | TGTGCCAGCAGTTTTCGTGCGGTCGGGAGGGGCCCCGCGCAGTATTTT
. | TRBJ2-1 | TRBV7-9 | . | CASSLDFGEQFF | TGTGCCAGCAGCTTAGACTTCGGTGAGCAGTTCTTC
few | TRBJ2-1 | TRBV14 | . | CASSQHPSSYNEQFF | TGTGCCAGCAGCCAACACCCCAGCTCCTACAATGAGCAGTTCTTC
. | TRBJ2-5 | TRBV15 | TRBD1 | CATSRTGSKETQYF | TGTGCCACCAGCAGGACAGGGTCAAAGGAGACCCAGTACTTC
. | TRBJ2-6 | TRBV5-1 | TRBD2 | CASSREGSGANVLTF | TGCGCCAGCAGCCGGGAGGGCTCAGGGGCCAACGTCCTGACTTTC
. | TRBJ2-5 | TRBV7-9 | . | CASGYWGEGETQYF | TGTGCCAGCGGCTATTGGGGAGAGGGAGAGACCCAGTACTTC
many | TRBJ2-3 | TRBV10-2 | . | CASSDGRGANTDTQYF | TGCGCCAGCAGTGATGGCAGGGGGGCTAACACAGATACGCAGTATTTT
. | TRBJ1-1 | TRBV6-5 | . | CASRYQGRTEAFF | TGTGCCAGCAGGTATCAGGGTAGGACTGAAGCTTTCTTT
. | TRBJ2-7 | TRBV5-1 | . | CASSPQFGGDEQYF | TGCGCCAGCAGCCCACAGTTCGGTGGCGATGAGCAGTACTTC
few | TRBJ2-5 | TRBV5-1 | . | CASSLIGKVYQETQYF | TGCGCCAGCAGCTTGATAGGGAAGGTTTATCAAGAGACCCAGTACTTC
few | TRBJ1-2 | TRBV20-1 | . | CSASGSTENYGYTF | TGCAGTGCTAGTGGGTCGACAGAGAACTATGGCTACACCTTC
few | TRBJ2-4 | TRBV18 | . | CASSDPLEGKNIQYF | TGTGCCAGCTCCGACCCCCTCGAAGGCAAAAACATTCAGTACTTC
. | TRBJ2-5 | TRBV27 | . | CASTPGGGKQETQYF | TGTGCCAGCACCCCAGGGGGGGGGAAACAAGAGACCCAGTACTTC
. | TRBJ2-5 | TRBV6-6 | . | CASSAQGEETQYF | TGTGCCAGCAGTGCCCAGGGTGAAGAGACCCAGTACTTC
. | TRBJ2-3 | TRBV6-5 | TRBD2 | CASSSSGGSTDTQYF | TGTGCCAGCAGTAGTAGCGGGGGGAGCACAGATACGCAGTATTTT
. | TRBJ1-5 | TRBV27 | TRBD1 | CASSPGTGGRQPQHF | TGTGCCAGCAGCCCGGGGACAGGGGGCCGTCAGCCCCAGCATTTT
few | TRBJ1-1 | TRBV20-1 | TRBD1 | CSAREYRGRDTEAFF | TGCAGTGCTAGAGAGTACAGGGGGCGCGACACTGAAGCTTTCTTT